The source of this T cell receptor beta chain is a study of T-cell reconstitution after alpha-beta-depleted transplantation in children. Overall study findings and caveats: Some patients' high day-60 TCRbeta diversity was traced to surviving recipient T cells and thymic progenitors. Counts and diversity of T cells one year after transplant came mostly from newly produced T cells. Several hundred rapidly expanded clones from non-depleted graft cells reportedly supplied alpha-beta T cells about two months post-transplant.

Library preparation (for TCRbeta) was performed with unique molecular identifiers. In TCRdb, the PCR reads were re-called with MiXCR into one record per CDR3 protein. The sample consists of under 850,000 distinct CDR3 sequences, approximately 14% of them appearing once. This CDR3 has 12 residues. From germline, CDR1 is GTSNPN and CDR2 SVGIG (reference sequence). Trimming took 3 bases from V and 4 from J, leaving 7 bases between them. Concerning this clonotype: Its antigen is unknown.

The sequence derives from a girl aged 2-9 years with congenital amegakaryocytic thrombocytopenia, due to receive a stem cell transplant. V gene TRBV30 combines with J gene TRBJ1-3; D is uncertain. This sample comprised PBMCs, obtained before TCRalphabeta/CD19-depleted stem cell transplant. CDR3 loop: CAWSLSGNTIYF. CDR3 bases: TGTGCCTGGAGCCTCTCCGGAAACACCATATATTTT.